This entry lists 32 T cell receptor beta chains sequenced from one sample in a study of regulatory dendritic cells for organ transplantation. TCRdb's copy holds only in-frame clones and misses some; the assay was immunoSEQ multiplex PCR. The sample includes under 35,000 clones, more than 70% of them seen just once. The sample comprised naive CD8+ T cells from blood. The subset here: CD45RA+ naive T cells. Receptor source: a human donor in good health.

This clone appeared a single time. The genes are TRBV4-1 and TRBJ2-1; D uncertain. The V and J ends lost 1 base and 9 bases respectively, with 10 bases between them. The CDR3 has 13 residues. Germline V gene lookup returns CDR1 MGHRA and CDR2 YSYEKL. The CDR3 is CASSQAQRSEQFF. CDR3 coding DNA: TGCGCCAGCAGCCAAGCTCAACGGAGTGAGCAGTTCTTC.

This chain connects TRBV10-3 to TRBJ1-1; 8 bases are shared with TRBD1. V was pared by 6 bases and J by 1 base, with 7 bases of the junction left unmatched. Per the germline V gene, CDR1 is ENHRY and CDR2 is SYGVKD. The CDR3 contains 15 residues. The CDR3 spells CAIRTTGEENTEAFF. As DNA, the CDR3 is TGTGCCATCAGAACGACAGGGGAGGAGAACACTGAAGCTTTCTTT.

This chain joins TRBV6-1 and TRBJ2-3; 7 bases align to TRBD1. Germline-derived CDR1 and CDR2 are MNHNS and SASEGT. Trimming removed 10 bases from V and 4 bases from J; junction bases left unmatched: 8. The CDR3 loop spans 13 amino acids. CDR3 loop: CAITLTGPDTQYF. CDR3 sequence (DNA): TGTGCCATCACCTTGACAGGGCCAGATACGCAGTATTTT.

This clone was seen more than once but under ten times. The rearrangement joins TRBV7-2 to TRBJ1-5; no clear D gene. V dropped 3 bases and J dropped 5 bases, with 11 bases sitting between them. The germline CDR1 and CDR2 sequences are SGHTA and FQGNSA. The CDR3 spans 14 residues. The CDR3 DNA is TGTGCCAGCAGCTTCACCCACCCGGATCAGCCCCAGCATTTT. This translates into CASSFTHPDQPQHF.

This clone was counted a few times. The chain has TRBV20-1 and TRBJ1-2; D is uncertain. Germline-derived CDR1 and CDR2 are DFQATT and SNEGSKA (reference sequence). The CDR3 is 11 amino acids. V lost 1 base to trimming and J lost 4 bases, with 4 bases between them. The CDR3 bases are TGCAGTGCTAGAGGAGGCTATGGCTACACCTTC. Translation: CSARGGYGYTF.

This clone was detected only a few times. The J gene is TRBJ2-7, the V gene TRBV7-2; D gene ambiguous. The CDR3 has 13 residues. Germline CDR1 and CDR2: SGHTA and FQGNSA. V dropped 2 bases and J dropped 2 bases, with 7 bases sitting between them. The CDR3 loop reads CASSLYRAYEQYF. The CDR3 coding sequence is TGTGCCAGCAGCTTATACAGAGCCTACGAGCAGTACTTC. Combining the CDR3 with reference TRBV7-2 and TRBJ2-7 gives the whole variable domain GAGVSQSPSNKVTEKGKDVELRCDPISGHTALYWYRQSLGQGLEFLIYFQGNSAPDKSGLPSDRFSAERTGGSVSTLTIQRTQQEDSAVYLCASSLYRAYEQYFGPGTRLTVT.

This rearrangement joins TRBV7-9 to TRBJ2-2, with 8 bases lining up with TRBD1. Losses at the gene ends were 5 bases for V and 6 bases for J; bases not matched to a gene: 8. CDR1 SEHNR and CDR2 FQNEAQ come from the germline V gene (reference sequence). The CDR3 has 15 amino acids. In DNA form, the CDR3 reads TGTGCCAGCAGCCCGGCGGACAGGGTTGCCGGGGAGCTGTTTTTT. Its protein is CASSPADRVAGELFF.

The gene calls are TRBV7-9 and TRBJ2-3, with D perhaps matching TRBD1 (5 bases). V lost 5 bases to trimming and J lost 4 bases, with 7 bases between them. From germline, CDR1 is SEHNR and CDR2 FQNEAQ (reference sequence). The CDR3 totals 12 residues. The CDR3 sequence: CASSQGADTQYF. The CDR3 region has the DNA TGTGCCAGCAGCCAGGGCGCAGATACGCAGTATTTT.

The chain carries TRBV6-6 and TRBJ2-1; TRBD2 matches at 11 bases. This CDR3 comprises 16 residues. Unmatched junction bases numbered 11, after V lost 6 bases and J lost 7 bases. The germline CDR1 and CDR2 sequences are MNHNY and SVGAGI (reference sequence). Here the CDR3 reads CASRFLSGGGGNEQFF. The CDR3 DNA is TGTGCCAGCAGATTCCTTAGCGGGGGGGGAGGAAATGAGCAGTTCTTC.

J is TRBJ2-1 and V is TRBV7-6, with 10 bases matching TRBD2. Trimming at V came to 5 bases and at J to 3 bases, leaving 4 bases not matched to a gene. CDR1 and CDR2 (germline): SGHVS, FNYEAQ. There are 15 residues in the CDR3. CDR3 protein: CASSPSGGYYNEQFF. CDR3 bases: TGTGCCAGCAGCCCTAGCGGGGGATACTACAATGAGCAGTTCTTC.

Only a few counts were recorded for this clone. The chain joins TRBV9 to TRBJ1-4; the match to TRBD1 covers 11 bases. The V gene end was trimmed by 3 bases and the J gene end by 3 bases; junction bases not matched to a gene: 10. Germline-derived CDR1 and CDR2 are SGDLS and YYNGEE. The CDR3 is 18 residues long. This chain's CDR3 is CASSAGTGGNVANEKLFF. DNA of the CDR3: TGTGCCAGCAGCGCCGGGACAGGGGGAAACGTAGCTAATGAAAAACTGTTTTTT.

The rearrangement links TRBV11-3 to TRBJ2-1; 12 bases map to TRBD2. The germline V gene encodes CDR1 SGHNT and CDR2 YENEEA. CDR3 size: 18 residues. Unmatched junction bases numbered 10, after V lost 4 bases and J lost 3 bases. Here the CDR3 DNA reads TGTGCCAGCAGCTCGCGGCTAGCGGGGGGGCCCGACTACAATGAGCAGTTCTTC. It is translated as CASSSRLAGGPDYNEQFF.

This chain joins TRBV5-1 and TRBJ2-2; D may be TRBD2 (6 bases). V was shortened by 5 bases and J by 0 bases, with 11 bases between the two germline ends. The germline V gene encodes CDR1 SGHRS and CDR2 YFSETQ. This CDR3 comprises 15 residues. DNA of the CDR3: TGCGCCAGCAGACCGGGACTCTCGAACACCGGGGAGCTGTTTTTT. Amino acids: CASRPGLSNTGELFF.

The chain joins TRBV11-2 to TRBJ2-7, with TRBD1 matching over 7 bases. With 5 bases clipped from V and 2 bases from J, the junction kept 3 bases outside the gene matches. Germline CDR1 is SGHAT and CDR2 is FQNNGV. The CDR3 contains 13 residues. The CDR3 is CASSRGQTYEQYF. CDR3 sequence (DNA): TGTGCCAGCAGCAGGGGACAGACCTACGAGCAGTACTTC.

The chain uses TRBV5-1 and TRBJ2-1; 8 bases are shared with TRBD1. Trimming cost V 4 bases and J 2 bases; bases outside gene matches: 5. The CDR3 sequence is 15 residues long. Germline CDR1 is SGHRS and CDR2 is YFSETQ. The CDR3 DNA follows: TGCGCCAGCAGCGCCCAGGGGGCGGCCTACAATGAGCAGTTCTTC. It translates to CASSAQGAAYNEQFF. Drawing the rest from reference TRBV5-1 and TRBJ2-1, the complete variable domain is KAGVTQTPRYLIKTRGQQVTLSCSPISGHRSVSWYQQTPGQGLQFLFEYFSETQRNKGNFPGRFSGRQFSNSRSEMNVSTLELGDSALYLCASSAQGAAYNEQFFGPGTRLTVL.

The table lists this clone with a few counts. The genes are TRBV9 and TRBJ1-1; D remains ambiguous. Germline V gives CDR1 SGDLS, CDR2 YYNGEE. Trimming removed 4 bases at V and 8 bases at J, with 15 bases between. This CDR3 spans 13 amino acids. CDR3 DNA sequence: TGTGCCAGCAGCCTATACAGTCCAGACGAAGCTTTCTTT. Protein product: CASSLYSPDEAFF.

The V gene is TRBV4-2, the J gene TRBJ1-1; a possible D gene is TRBD1 (5 bases). Per germline, CDR1 LGHNA and CDR2 YNFKEQ. V lost 1 base and J lost 7, with 13 bases in between. The CDR3 is 14 residues long. The DNA of the CDR3 is TGTGCCAGCAGCCAAGGGGGGGGGTCGGGTGAAGCTTTCTTT. Its translation: CASSQGGGSGEAFF.

This clone was counted a few times. J is TRBJ1-2 and V is TRBV12-5; 9 nucleotides agree with TRBD1. The V gene end was trimmed by 3 bases and the J gene end by 7 bases; junction bases not matched to a gene: 6. There are 14 residues in the CDR3. The germline gives CDR1 LGHNT, CDR2 FRNRAP. In DNA, the CDR3 is TGTGCTAGTGGTTTTTGGGACAGGGTCGGTGGCTACACCTTC. Encoded protein: CASGFWDRVGGYTF.

This clone was seen more than once but under ten times. The chain carries TRBV27 and TRBJ1-5; the D is unclear. Germline-derived CDR1 and CDR2 are MNHEY and SMNVEV (reference sequence). V dropped 4 bases and J dropped 4 bases, with 5 bases sitting between them. This CDR3 is 12 amino acids long. CDR3 loop: CASSSPNQPQHF. The CDR3 coding sequence is TGTGCCAGCAGTTCCCCTAATCAGCCCCAGCATTTT.

The chain couples TRBV5-6 to TRBJ1-5; D call uncertain. CDR1 and CDR2 from the germline V gene are SGHDT and YYEEEE. CDR3 length equals 14 residues. V gave up 0 bases and J gave up 6 bases, with 10 bases separating them. CDR3 DNA: TGTGCCAGCAGCTTGGTTGGGCATGGTCAGCCCCAGCATTTT. It codes for CASSLVGHGQPQHF.

The chain uses TRBV5-6 and TRBJ2-4; D remains unclear. The CDR3 covers 15 residues. Trimming took 0 bases from V and 3 from J, leaving 10 bases between them. The V gene's germline CDR1 is SGHDT and CDR2 YYEEEE. The CDR3 sequence: CASSLGGFGKNIQYF. For the CDR3, the DNA is TGTGCCAGCAGCTTGGGAGGATTCGGCAAAAACATTCAGTACTTC.

The chain carries TRBV6-5 and TRBJ1-1, with TRBD1 as a possible D gene (5 bases). CDR3 length equals 15 residues. Trimming shortened V by 6 bases and J by 0 bases, and 14 bases separated the two germline ends. Germline V gives CDR1 MNHEY, CDR2 SVGAGI. The DNA of the CDR3 is TGTGCCAGCAGCCTTCGGGACTTTATGAACACTGAAGCTTTCTTT. Translating it yields CASSLRDFMNTEAFF.

In DNA form, the CDR3 reads TGTGCTAGTACTGAGCGGGGGGGCTCAGATACGCAGTATTTT. Its translation is CASTERGGSDTQYF. J is TRBJ2-3 and V is TRBV12-5; 10 nucleotides agree with TRBD2. This CDR3 is built from 14 residues. The ends lost 8 bases at V and 4 bases at J; junction bases unmatched: 6. Germline lookup yields CDR1 LGHNT and CDR2 FRNRAP.

The chain carries TRBV7-2 and TRBJ2-7; 13 nucleotides line up with TRBD2. This CDR3 region has 14 residues. CDR1 is SGHTA and CDR2 is FQGNSA in the germline V gene. Trimming removed 5 bases from V and 4 bases from J; junction bases left unmatched: 2. The CDR3 reads CASSGGLAGYEQYF. The CDR3 DNA sequence: TGTGCCAGCAGCGGGGGACTAGCGGGGTACGAGCAGTACTTC.

This clone was detected only once. This chain uses TRBV27 with TRBJ2-5; a weak D match, TRBD2 (6 bases). Germline V gene data show CDR1 as MNHEY and CDR2 as SMNVEV (reference sequence). The CDR3 covers 16 residues. The V and J ends lost 8 bases and 2 bases respectively, with 21 bases between them. The CDR3 nucleotides read TGTGCCAGCGGACTAATAGGACGGAGTTTACAAGAGACCCAGTACTTC. Amino acids: CASGLIGRSLQETQYF.

J is TRBJ2-7 and V is TRBV11-2; 9 nucleotides agree with TRBD2. With V trimmed by 5 bases and J by 1 base, 6 bases remained unmatched. Germline values: CDR1 SGHAT, CDR2 FQNNGV. The CDR3 consists of 15 residues. The CDR3 DNA follows: TGTGCCAGCAGCCTAGGACTAGCGCCATCCTACGAGCAGTACTTC. Its translation is CASSLGLAPSYEQYF.

The chain combines TRBV27 with TRBJ2-2; TRBD2 aligns across 7 bases. This CDR3 is built from 14 residues. Germline V gene sequence: CDR1 MNHEY, CDR2 SMNVEV (reference sequence). V lost 4 bases and J lost 3; bases outside the gene matches: 2. CDR3 nucleotides: TGTGCCAGCAGTTCTGGGGGGGACACCGGGGAGCTGTTTTTT. Protein sequence: CASSSGGDTGELFF.

This clone was seen only a few times. The chain joins TRBV6-1 to TRBJ1-1; TRBD1 aligns across 10 bases. The ends lost 10 bases at V and 4 bases at J; junction bases unmatched: 3. Germline CDR1 and CDR2: MNHNS and SASEGT. The CDR3 length is 12 residues. The CDR3 sequence: CATRTGGTEAFF. The CDR3 nucleotides read TGTGCCACCCGGACAGGGGGCACTGAAGCTTTCTTT.

The chain couples TRBV7-8 to TRBJ1-1; D is possibly TRBD1 (5 bases). CDR1 and CDR2 from the germline V gene are SGHVS and FQNEAQ. The CDR3 has 14 amino acids. V lost 7 bases and J 0 bases, leaving 12 bases between the germline ends. For the CDR3, the DNA is TGTGCCAGCACCCCAGGGAGGATGAACACTGAAGCTTTCTTT. This sequence encodes CASTPGRMNTEAFF.

This chain uses TRBV7-8 with TRBJ2-3; 13 bases agree with TRBD2. The CDR3 is 14 residues long. Germline V gene lookup returns CDR1 SGHVS and CDR2 FQNEAQ. V lost 4 bases to trimming and J lost 5 bases; unmatched junction nucleotides: 0. The CDR3 loop reads CASSWTSGGDTQYF. The CDR3 bases are TGTGCCAGCAGCTGGACTAGCGGGGGAGATACGCAGTATTTT.

This clone was seen a handful of times. The chain recombines TRBV2 with TRBJ2-7; no firm D call. The CDR3 has 14 residues. The germline V gene encodes CDR1 SNHLY and CDR2 FYNNEI. Trimming removed 3 bases at V and 0 bases at J, with 9 bases between. The CDR3 nucleotides read TGTGCCAGCAGTGAGAACGGTTACTCCTACGAGCAGTACTTC. Residues: CASSENGYSYEQYF.

Only one count was recorded for this clone. The rearrangement joins TRBV27 to TRBJ2-7; 8 positions match TRBD1. Germline V CDR1 and CDR2: MNHEY, SMNVEV (reference sequence). The junction had 3 bases not matched to a gene; V was cut back by 5 bases and J by 3 bases. This CDR3 region has 13 residues. In DNA, the CDR3 is TGTGCCAGCAGTCTGGGACAGGTCTACGAGCAGTACTTC. Translation gives CASSLGQVYEQYF.